This T cell receptor (beta chain) was documented in a study of T cells in Graves' hyperthyroidism and ophthalmopathy (dated by TCRdb to between 2017 and 2020). At the level of the whole study: Peripheral blood was sampled at the time of initial diagnosis, prior to any treatment. To identify distinguishing TCR V-J signatures, a discovery cohort of around 100 patients was used, comprising under 45 with Graves' ophthalmopathy and 55 to 65 with stable Graves' hyperthyroidism. Prospective prediction of ophthalmopathy was tested in an independent validation cohort of 18 to 20 hyperthyroidism patients and 17 patients who later progressed to ophthalmopathy. The 75 to 100 discovery patients were randomly split 7:3 into training and test sets. In addition, the study compared T-cell repertoires in thyroid tissue and in blood from several Graves' hyperthyroidism patients. Following sampling, methimazole starting at 30 mg daily was given to hyperthyroidism patients, and high-dose intravenous methylprednisolone was given to ophthalmopathy patients. TCR Vbeta CDR3 sequencing of 120 to 150 peripheral blood samples (43 ophthalmopathy, 75 to 85 hyperthyroidism and around 17 progressor patients) is reported in the paper.

Study-wide findings and limitations: In cross-validation, a model built on a 13 V-J signature told ophthalmopathy apart from stable hyperthyroidism with 85% to 90% sensitivity and around 81% specificity, and in testing the same model reached 80%/75%. No statistical method was used to set the sample size in advance, and investigators knew the group allocation. Most expanded thyroid clonotypes (frequency above 0.001) were also detected in blood, suggesting blood repertoires may reflect thyroid immune responses. During validation, the model predicted progression to ophthalmopathy a median of approximately 6.5 months ahead of onset, with more than 60% sensitivity and roughly 75% specificity.

Stable Graves' hyperthyroidism was defined as no progression to ophthalmopathy during 18 months of follow-up. The hyperthyroidism patients were between 18 and 65 years old and newly diagnosed, with a disease duration of less than 2 months. Exclusion was applied to patients with uncontrolled infections, other autoimmune diseases, pregnancy or lactation. Diagnoses were established on the basis of clinical symptoms, serum thyroxine and TRAb, thyroid ultrasound, and orbital computed tomography. PBMCs were isolated from 7.5 to 10 ml of fresh peripheral blood by Ficoll-Paque density gradient centrifugation. Total RNA was extracted using Trizol reagent, and RNA quality was assessed on an Agilent 2100 Bioanalyzer. This clonotype was seen repeatedly, ten times or more. Its antigen is currently not known. No base-level quality is on record; no much larger clone is a single base apart. TCR beta CDR3 regions were amplified from RNA transcripts. The TCR CDR3 was subjected to a first round of RT-PCR using the HTBI primer set and the Qiagen OneStep RT-PCR kit. Libraries were constructed in a second round of multiplex PCR, after which size selection and purification were performed. The libraries were sequenced on an Illumina HiSeq2000 using paired-end 100 bp reads. In the original analysis: SOAPnuke was used to process the raw data, removing reads that contained adapters or uncalled bases, had a mean Phred below 15, or lacked an exact match to the constant primer or identifier. COPE v1.2.5 was used to merge high-quality paired reads, and clonotypes were defined as unique nucleotide sequences. Clonotypes were aligned to IMGT TRBV, TRBD and TRBJ reference segments using MiTCR v1.1. Analysis was restricted to V-J combinations with a frequency above 0.0001, which covered about 99% of repertoires. A TCS score was defined as the ratio of F50 (clonal expansion) to E x V (chaos), with BLOSUM62-based TCRdist applied between CDR3 peptides within each V-J. Welch's t-statistics and random forest reduced 500 to 550 V-J features to fewer than 15, which were used in a naive Bayes classifier (R e1071). The public reads were reanalyzed by TCRdb: fastp trimming at Q25, MiXCR alignment, in-frame beta chains only. Entries are consolidated by CDR3 protein sequence, retaining the most common genes and DNA. The V and J calls were not made by the authors but by TCRdb's processing. The sample table lists 540,000 or so distinct CDR3 sequences, 15% to 17% of them with a count of one. The top ten constitute around 7.5% of the sample.

V was cut back by 4 bases and J by 1 base, leaving a gap of 7 bases between them. The germline V gene provides CDR1 ENHRY and CDR2 SYGVKD. Including cysteine and phenylalanine, the CDR3 has 13 amino acids. CDR3 DNA is the only sequence kept; it has 39 bases, read in frame from the first base. This clonotype was obtained from a woman in her twenties or thirties with Graves' hyperthyroidism. The chain is made from TRBV10-3 and TRBJ1-1; matching of 5 bases hints at TRBD1 as the D gene. The specimen sequenced was blood. The DNA sequence reads TGTGCCATCAGTGGCACAGGGAACACTGAAGCTTTCTTT. Its protein product is CAISGTGNTEAFF.